These T cell receptor beta chains were read from a single sample in a study of glioma-infiltrating T cells after dendritic cell vaccination. Sequencing was performed with immunoSEQ multiplex PCR; in TCRdb, only in-frame clones are kept and a portion is missing. The table shows tens of thousands of clones, with roughly 87% occurring only once. The source material was blood, sampled before dendritic cell vaccination. The receptors here all came from a human donor with glioblastoma. The CDR3 runs from the conserved cysteine through the conserved F or W. A D gene is named only where the DNA matches it firmly. Some rows have no size entry. The others give once, few or many, or a class for an expanded clone.

v_gene,j_gene,d_gene,abundance,CDR3aa,CDR3nt
TRBV30,TRBJ1-5,TRBD1,-,CAWSMTGVQPQHF,TGTGCCTGGAGTATGACAGGGGTTCAGCCCCAGCATTTT
TRBV6-5,TRBJ1-5,TRBD1,few,CASSYRIDRGNQPQHF,TGTGCCAGCAGTTACAGAATCGACAGGGGCAATCAGCCCCAGCATTTT
TRBV19,TRBJ1-1,TRBD1,-,CASRGPGTVNTEAFF,TGTGCCAGTAGGGGGCCGGGGACAGTGAACACTGAAGCTTTCTTT
TRBV18,TRBJ2-7,-,-,CASSPPAGAYEQYF,TGTGCCAGCTCACCACCGGCAGGGGCCTACGAGCAGTACTTC
TRBV18,TRBJ1-1,TRBD1,-,CASSQGQGPYTEAFF,TGTGCCAGCTCCCAAGGACAGGGACCGTACACTGAAGCTTTCTTT
TRBV6-1,TRBJ1-2,TRBD1,many,CASSEAGGGYGYTF,TGTGCCAGCAGTGAAGCAGGGGGCGGCTATGGCTACACCTTC
TRBV7-2,TRBJ2-7,-,-,CASSLARSPSHEQYF,TGTGCCAGCAGCTTAGCGCGTAGCCCCAGCCACGAGCAGTACTTC
TRBV7-9,TRBJ2-1,TRBD2,-,CASSSSGRGYNEQFF,TGTGCCAGCAGCTCTAGCGGGAGGGGTTACAATGAGCAGTTCTTC
TRBV5-1,TRBJ2-1,TRBD2,-,CASSFTSVTYNEQFF,TGCGCCAGCAGCTTTACTAGCGTTACCTACAATGAGCAGTTCTTC
TRBV5-4,TRBJ2-5,TRBD1,-,CASSWGQGQETQYF,TGTGCCAGCAGCTGGGGACAGGGCCAAGAGACCCAGTACTTC
TRBV2,TRBJ2-7,TRBD1,-,CASSPGQAYYEQYF,TGTGCCAGCAGCCCAGGACAGGCCTACTACGAGCAGTACTTC
TRBV5-4,TRBJ1-2,-,-,CASEGGTSGYTF,TGTGCCAGCGAGGGAGGGACTTCTGGCTACACCTTC
TRBV7-9,TRBJ2-1,TRBD2,-,CASSSTKRGLYNEQFF,TGTGCCAGCAGCTCGACAAAGCGGGGCTTGTACAATGAGCAGTTCTTC
TRBV6-5,TRBJ2-5,TRBD1,-,CASRSTGTGKETQYF,TGTGCCAGCAGGAGCACCGGGACAGGCAAAGAGACCCAGTACTTC
TRBV2,TRBJ2-1,-,-,CASSYEASMGEQFF,TGTGCCAGCAGTTATGAGGCTAGCATGGGTGAGCAGTTCTTC
TRBV5-1,TRBJ2-2,TRBD2,-,CASSLSLAGLTGELFF,TGCGCCAGCAGCTTGTCCCTAGCGGGTCTCACCGGGGAGCTGTTTTTT
TRBV19,TRBJ2-1,TRBD2,-,CASSIMASGSSYNEQFF,TGTGCCAGTAGTATCATGGCTAGCGGGAGCTCCTACAATGAGCAGTTCTTC
TRBV6-6,TRBJ2-2,TRBD2,-,CASKPPGGRNTGELFF,TGTGCCAGCAAACCGCCTGGCGGGAGGAACACCGGGGAGCTGTTTTTT
TRBV9,TRBJ1-4,-,-,CASSGGYGGSRTNEKLFF,TGTGCCAGCAGCGGGGGGTATGGGGGGTCACGGACTAATGAAAAACTGTTTTTT
TRBV6-6,TRBJ1-4,-,-,CASSYSMGGANEKLFF,TGTGCCAGCAGTTACTCGATGGGGGGAGCTAATGAAAAACTGTTTTTT
TRBV5-6,TRBJ1-2,TRBD1,-,CASSHSPGQGSAWPYGYTF,TGTGCCAGCAGCCACAGTCCGGGACAGGGATCAGCTTGGCCCTATGGCTACACCTTC
TRBV7-9,TRBJ2-5,TRBD2,-,CASSLVLAGKTQYF,TGTGCCAGCAGCTTAGTACTAGCGGGGAAGACCCAGTACTTC
TRBV2,TRBJ2-1,TRBD1,-,CASSEAQGQVYNEQFF,TGTGCCAGCAGTGAAGCGCAGGGACAGGTATACAATGAGCAGTTCTTC
TRBV6-1,TRBJ2-5,-,-,CASSGDSETQYF,TGTGCCAGCAGTGGGGACTCAGAGACCCAGTACTTC
TRBV11-2,TRBJ1-2,TRBD1,-,CASRSAGGDGYTF,TGTGCCAGCAGGAGCGCAGGGGGCGATGGCTACACCTTC
TRBV5-1,TRBJ2-1,TRBD1,few,CASSRQGIGAPGNEQFF,TGCGCCAGCAGCCGACAGGGGATCGGGGCTCCCGGGAATGAGCAGTTCTTC
TRBV9,TRBJ2-1,-,once,CASSRGSLGHRNEQFF,TGTGCCAGCAGCCGGGGGAGTCTAGGACATAGGAATGAGCAGTTCTTC
TRBV9,TRBJ1-2,-,once,CASSVEGGGRDYGYTF,TGTGCCAGCAGCGTAGAAGGGGGGGGACGCGACTATGGCTACACCTTC
TRBV5-6,TRBJ2-3,-,-,CASSPALRGGTDTQYF,TGTGCCAGCAGCCCCGCCCTCAGGGGCGGCACAGATACGCAGTATTTT
TRBV5-5,TRBJ1-3,TRBD1,-,CASSLGQGGNTIYF,TGTGCCAGCAGCTTGGGACAGGGGGGAAACACCATATATTTT
TRBV5-6,TRBJ1-2,-,-,CASSPDSGYGYTF,TGTGCCAGCAGCCCCGACAGCGGGTATGGCTACACCTTC
TRBV5-1,TRBJ1-1,-,-,CASSLTLKAGSNTEAFF,TGCGCCAGCAGCTTGACTCTCAAGGCGGGTTCTAACACTGAAGCTTTCTTT
TRBV7-9,TRBJ1-1,-,once,CASSLRQTNTEAFF,TGTGCCAGCAGCTTAAGGCAGACTAACACTGAAGCTTTCTTT
TRBV27,TRBJ1-2,TRBD1,-,CASSQGAKEGYTF,TGTGCCAGCAGTCAGGGGGCAAAGGAAGGCTACACCTTC
TRBV2,TRBJ2-7,-,-,CASSVLQLNYEQYF,TGTGCCAGCAGTGTTTTACAGTTAAACTACGAGCAGTACTTC
TRBV7-9,TRBJ2-4,-,-,CASSLVQAKNIQYF,TGTGCCAGCAGCTTAGTACAGGCCAAAAACATTCAGTACTTC
TRBV15,TRBJ2-5,TRBD1,-,CATSRDGGRGQETQYF,TGTGCCACCAGCAGAGATGGGGGCAGGGGGCAAGAGACCCAGTACTTC
TRBV7-8,TRBJ1-2,-,once,CASSFMFNYGYTF,TGTGCCAGCAGCTTTATGTTTAACTATGGCTACACCTTC
TRBV2,TRBJ2-5,TRBD1,once,CASSESTGGKETQYF,TGTGCCAGCAGCGAGTCAACAGGGGGCAAAGAGACCCAGTACTTC
TRBV19,TRBJ1-2,-,-,CASSIDRLYGYTF,TGTGCCAGTAGTATTGACAGGCTCTATGGCTACACCTTC
TRBV28,TRBJ1-2,TRBD1,-,CASRTGQGASGLYGYTF,TGTGCCAGCCGAACCGGACAGGGGGCATCGGGTCTCTATGGCTACACCTTC
TRBV5-1,TRBJ2-2,-,-,CASSLAQQGNTGELFF,TGCGCCAGCAGCTTGGCACAACAGGGGAACACCGGGGAGCTGTTTTTT
TRBV30,TRBJ1-1,-,once,CAWSVQPNTEAFF,TGTGCCTGGAGTGTACAACCGAACACTGAAGCTTTCTTT
TRBV5-1,TRBJ1-4,TRBD1,few,CASSSYRDSGGNEKLFF,TGCGCCAGCAGCTCCTACCGGGACAGTGGAGGAAATGAAAAACTGTTTTTT
TRBV29-1,TRBJ2-5,-,once,CSVGPSETQYF,TGCAGCGTTGGGCCCTCCGAGACCCAGTACTTC
TRBV15,TRBJ2-5,TRBD2,few,CATSRDQAGGSETQYF,TGTGCCACCAGCAGAGATCAAGCGGGAGGGTCGGAGACCCAGTACTTC
TRBV21-1,TRBJ1-5,-,-,CASSKGQGARCNQPQHF,TGTGCCAGCAGCAAAGGACAGGGGGCGCGTTGCAATCAGCCCCAGCATTTT
TRBV21-1,TRBJ2-7,-,-,CASSTTGGSYEQYF,TGTGCCAGCAGCACCACAGGGGGATCCTACGAGCAGTACTTC
TRBV5-6,TRBJ2-1,TRBD2,-,CASSFGPGSGRTYNEQFF,TGTGCCAGCAGCTTCGGCCCAGGTAGCGGGAGAACCTACAATGAGCAGTTCTTC
TRBV5-5,TRBJ1-1,-,-,CASSFQGNTEAFF,TGTGCCAGCAGCTTTCAGGGGAACACTGAAGCTTTCTTT
TRBV19,TRBJ1-5,TRBD1,-,CASSIWTGGNQPQHF,TGTGCCAGTAGTATATGGACAGGGGGAAATCAGCCCCAGCATTTT
TRBV5-1,TRBJ1-2,TRBD1,few,CASSGDRQYGYTF,TGCGCCAGCAGCGGGGACAGGCAATATGGCTACACCTTC
TRBV27,TRBJ1-2,TRBD1,few,CASSFRTGGRSNYGYTF,TGTGCCAGCAGTTTTCGGACAGGGGGGAGGTCTAACTATGGCTACACCTTC
TRBV25-1,TRBJ2-2,-,-,CASSGEVGELFF,TGTGCCAGCAGTGGGGAGGTCGGGGAGCTGTTTTTT
TRBV28,TRBJ1-2,-,-,CASSLPYHRDYGYTF,TGTGCCAGCAGTTTGCCCTATCACAGGGACTATGGCTACACCTTC
TRBV10-3,TRBJ1-3,-,-,CALLGDSGNTIYF,TGTGCCCTACTCGGGGACTCTGGAAACACCATATATTTT
TRBV5-1,TRBJ2-1,-,-,CASSWQGSNEQFF,TGCGCCAGCAGCTGGCAGGGTAGCAATGAGCAGTTCTTC
TRBV19,TRBJ1-1,TRBD1,-,CASTIGQGNTEAFF,TGTGCCAGTACCATAGGACAGGGGAACACTGAAGCTTTCTTT